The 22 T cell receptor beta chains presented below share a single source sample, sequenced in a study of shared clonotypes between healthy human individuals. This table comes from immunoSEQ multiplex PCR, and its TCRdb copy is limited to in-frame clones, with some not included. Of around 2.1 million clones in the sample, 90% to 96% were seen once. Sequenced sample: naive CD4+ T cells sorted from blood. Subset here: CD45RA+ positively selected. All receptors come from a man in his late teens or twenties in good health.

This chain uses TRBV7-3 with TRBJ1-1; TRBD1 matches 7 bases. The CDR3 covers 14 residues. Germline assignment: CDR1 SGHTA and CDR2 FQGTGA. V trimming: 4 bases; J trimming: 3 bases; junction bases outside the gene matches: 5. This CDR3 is CASSSRQGDTEAFF. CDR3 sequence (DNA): TGTGCCAGCAGCTCACGACAGGGCGACACTGAAGCTTTCTTT.

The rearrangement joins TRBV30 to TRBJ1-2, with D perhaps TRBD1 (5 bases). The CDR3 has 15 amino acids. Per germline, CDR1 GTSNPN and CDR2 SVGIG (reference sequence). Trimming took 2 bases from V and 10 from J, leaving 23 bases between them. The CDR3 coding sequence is TGTGCCTGGAGTTCGTCCCCCGGGACTCCGCTAATCTACACCTTC. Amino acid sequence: CAWSSSPGTPLIYTF.

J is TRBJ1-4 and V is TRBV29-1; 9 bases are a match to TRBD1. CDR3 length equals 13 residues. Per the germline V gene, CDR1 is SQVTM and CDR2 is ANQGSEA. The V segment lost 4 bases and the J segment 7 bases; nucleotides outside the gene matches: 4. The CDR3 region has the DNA TGCAGCGTTGCGGGACAGGGAGGTGAAAAACTGTTTTTT. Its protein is CSVAGQGGEKLFF.

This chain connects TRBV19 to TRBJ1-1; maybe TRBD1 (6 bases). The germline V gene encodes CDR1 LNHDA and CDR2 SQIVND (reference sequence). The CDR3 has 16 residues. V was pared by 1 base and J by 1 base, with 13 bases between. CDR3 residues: CASSIVLTGPNTEAFF. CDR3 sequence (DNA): TGTGCCAGTAGTATAGTATTAACAGGGCCGAACACTGAAGCTTTCTTT.

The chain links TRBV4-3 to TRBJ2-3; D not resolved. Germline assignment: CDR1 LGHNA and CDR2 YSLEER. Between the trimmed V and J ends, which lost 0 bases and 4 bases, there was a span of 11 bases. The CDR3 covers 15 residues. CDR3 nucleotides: TGCGCCAGCAGCCAAGACAACCTCAAGGCAGATACGCAGTATTTT. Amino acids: CASSQDNLKADTQYF.

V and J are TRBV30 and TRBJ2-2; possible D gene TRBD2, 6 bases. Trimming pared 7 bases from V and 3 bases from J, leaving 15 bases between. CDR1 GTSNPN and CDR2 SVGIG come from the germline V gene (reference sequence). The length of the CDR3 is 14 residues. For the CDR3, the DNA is TGTGCCTCCCCGGGCGGGGCGGACACCGGGGAGCTGTTTTTT. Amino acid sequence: CASPGGADTGELFF.

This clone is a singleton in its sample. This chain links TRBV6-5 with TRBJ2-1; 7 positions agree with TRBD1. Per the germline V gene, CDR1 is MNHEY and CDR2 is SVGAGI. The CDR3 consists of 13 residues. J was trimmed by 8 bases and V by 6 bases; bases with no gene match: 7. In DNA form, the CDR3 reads TGTGCCAGCAGGCTGACAGGGAGTGATGAGCAGTTCTTC. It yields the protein CASRLTGSDEQFF.

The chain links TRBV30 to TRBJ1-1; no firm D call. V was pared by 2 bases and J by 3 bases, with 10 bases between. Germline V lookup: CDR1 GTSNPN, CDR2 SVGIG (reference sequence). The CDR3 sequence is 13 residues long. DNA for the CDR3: TGTGCCTGGAGTTCATGGCTGTACACTGAAGCTTTCTTT. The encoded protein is CAWSSWLYTEAFF.

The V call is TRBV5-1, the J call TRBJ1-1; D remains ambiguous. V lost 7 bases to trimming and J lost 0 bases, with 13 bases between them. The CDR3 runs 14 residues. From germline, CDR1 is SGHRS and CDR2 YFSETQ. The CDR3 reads CASPRRELNTEAFF. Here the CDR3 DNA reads TGCGCCAGCCCTCGAAGGGAATTGAACACTGAAGCTTTCTTT.

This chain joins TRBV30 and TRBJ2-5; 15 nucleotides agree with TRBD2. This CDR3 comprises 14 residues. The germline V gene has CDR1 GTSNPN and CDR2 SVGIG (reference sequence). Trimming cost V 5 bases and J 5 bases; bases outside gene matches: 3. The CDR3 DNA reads TGTGCCTGGGCCGGGACTAGCGGGAGGGAGACCCAGTACTTC. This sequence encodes CAWAGTSGRETQYF.

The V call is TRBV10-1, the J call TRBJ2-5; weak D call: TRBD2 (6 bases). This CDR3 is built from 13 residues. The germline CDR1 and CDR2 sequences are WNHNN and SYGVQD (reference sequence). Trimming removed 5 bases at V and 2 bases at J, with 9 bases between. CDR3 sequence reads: CASSRTIQETQYF. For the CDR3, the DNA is TGCGCCAGCAGTAGGACTATACAAGAGACCCAGTACTTC.

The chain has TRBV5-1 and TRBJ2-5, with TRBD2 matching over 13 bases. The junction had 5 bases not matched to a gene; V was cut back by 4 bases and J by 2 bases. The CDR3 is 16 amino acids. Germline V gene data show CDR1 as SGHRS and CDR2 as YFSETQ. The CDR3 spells CASSLSGLAGQETQYF. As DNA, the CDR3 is TGCGCCAGCAGCCTGTCGGGACTAGCGGGGCAAGAGACCCAGTACTTC.

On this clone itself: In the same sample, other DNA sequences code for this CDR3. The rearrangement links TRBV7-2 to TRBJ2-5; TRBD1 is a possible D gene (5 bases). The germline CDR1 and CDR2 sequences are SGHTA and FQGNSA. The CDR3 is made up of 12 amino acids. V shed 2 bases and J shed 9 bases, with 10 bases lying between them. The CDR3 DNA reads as TGTGCCAGCAGCTTATTCCAGGGCCCCCAGTACTTC. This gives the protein CASSLFQGPQYF. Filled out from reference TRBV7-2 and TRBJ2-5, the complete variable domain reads GAGVSQSPSNKVTEKGKDVELRCDPISGHTALYWYRQSLGQGLEFLIYFQGNSAPDKSGLPSDRFSAERTGGSVSTLTIQRTQQEDSAVYLCASSLFQGPQYFGPGTRLLVL.

CDR3 sequence: CASSGAAARETQYF. CDR3 coding DNA: TGTGCCAGCAGTGGGGCGGCGGCTAGGGAGACCCAGTACTTC. This chain connects TRBV2 to TRBJ2-5; D is unresolved. The CDR3 has 14 residues. Germline values: CDR1 SNHLY, CDR2 FYNNEI. Trimming removed 4 bases from V and 5 bases from J, with 14 bases in between.

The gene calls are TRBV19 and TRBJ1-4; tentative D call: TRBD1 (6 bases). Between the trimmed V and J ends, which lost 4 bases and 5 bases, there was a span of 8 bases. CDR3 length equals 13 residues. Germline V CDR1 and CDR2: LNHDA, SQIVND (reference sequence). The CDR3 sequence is CASSTGQNEKLFF. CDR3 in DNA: TGTGCCAGTAGTACCGGACAGAATGAAAAACTGTTTTTT. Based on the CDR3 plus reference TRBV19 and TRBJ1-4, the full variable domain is DGGITQSPKYLFRKEGQNVTLSCEQNLNHDAMYWYRQDPGQGLRLIYYSQIVNDFQKGDIAEGYSVSREKKESFPLTVTSAQKNPTAFYLCASSTGQNEKLFFGSGTQLSVL.

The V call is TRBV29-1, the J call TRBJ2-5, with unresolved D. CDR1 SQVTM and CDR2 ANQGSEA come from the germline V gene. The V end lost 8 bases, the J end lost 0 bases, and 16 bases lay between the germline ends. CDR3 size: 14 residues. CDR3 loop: CSTLRAGYQETQYF. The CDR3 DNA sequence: TGCAGCACGCTCCGAGCCGGGTACCAAGAGACCCAGTACTTC. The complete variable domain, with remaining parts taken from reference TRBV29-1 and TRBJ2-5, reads SAVISQKPSRDICQRGTSLTIQCQVDSQVTMMFWYRQQPGQSLTLIATANQGSEATYESGFVIDKFPISRPNLTFSTLTVSNMSPEDSSIYLCSTLRAGYQETQYFGPGTRLLVL.

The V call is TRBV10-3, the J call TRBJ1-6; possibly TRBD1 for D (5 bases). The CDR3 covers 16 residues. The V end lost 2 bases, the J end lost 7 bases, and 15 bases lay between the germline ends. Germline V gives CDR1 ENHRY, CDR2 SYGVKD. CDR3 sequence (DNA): TGTGCCATCAGTGAGCTGGCAGGGAGAGGGAATTCACCCCTCCACTTT. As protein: CAISELAGRGNSPLHF.

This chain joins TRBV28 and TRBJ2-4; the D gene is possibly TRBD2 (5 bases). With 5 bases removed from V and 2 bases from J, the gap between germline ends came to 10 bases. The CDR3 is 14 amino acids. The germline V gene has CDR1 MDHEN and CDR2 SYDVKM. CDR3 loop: CASSPPGSKNIQYF. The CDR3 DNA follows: TGTGCCAGCAGTCCCCCGGGGTCCAAAAACATTCAGTACTTC. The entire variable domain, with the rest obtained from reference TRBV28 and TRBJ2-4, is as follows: DVKVTQSSRYLVKRTGEKVFLECVQDMDHENMFWYRQDPGLGLRLIYFSYDVKMKEKGDIPEGYSVSREKKERFSLILESASTNQTSMYLCASSPPGSKNIQYFGAGTRLSVL.

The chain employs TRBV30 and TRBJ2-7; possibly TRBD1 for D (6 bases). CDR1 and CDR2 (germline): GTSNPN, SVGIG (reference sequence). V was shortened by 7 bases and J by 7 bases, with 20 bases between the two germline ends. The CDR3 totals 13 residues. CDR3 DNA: TGTGCCTCCGGACAGTCCGGGATTAGGGAGCAGTACTTC. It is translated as CASGQSGIREQYF.

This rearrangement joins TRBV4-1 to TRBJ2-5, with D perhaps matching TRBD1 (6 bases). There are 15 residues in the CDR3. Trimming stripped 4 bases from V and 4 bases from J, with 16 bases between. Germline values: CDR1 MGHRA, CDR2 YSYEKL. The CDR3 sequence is CASSPMSGAVETQYF. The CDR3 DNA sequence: TGCGCCAGCAGCCCAATGTCAGGGGCTGTAGAGACCCAGTACTTC.

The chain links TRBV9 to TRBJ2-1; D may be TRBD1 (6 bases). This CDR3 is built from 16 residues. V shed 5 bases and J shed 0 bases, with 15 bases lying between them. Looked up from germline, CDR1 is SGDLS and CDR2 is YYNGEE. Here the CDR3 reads CASSEQGSSSYNEQFF. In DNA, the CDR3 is TGTGCCAGCAGTGAACAGGGTTCGAGCTCCTACAATGAGCAGTTCTTC.

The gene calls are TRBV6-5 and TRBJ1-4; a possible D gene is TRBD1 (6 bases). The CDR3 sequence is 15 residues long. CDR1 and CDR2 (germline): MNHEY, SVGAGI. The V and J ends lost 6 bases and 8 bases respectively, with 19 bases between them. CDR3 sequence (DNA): TGTGCCAGCAGCCCCTATGGAGGGGGAACAGAAAAACTGTTTTTT. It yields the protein CASSPYGGGTEKLFF.